Each of the 8 T cell receptor beta chains below was sequenced from the same sample in a study of T cell responses to AZD1222 COVID-19 vaccine. TCRdb keeps only in-frame clones here, not all; method: immunoSEQ multiplex PCR. The repertoire consists of 80,000 to 100,000 clones, with around 90% occurring once and the leading ten covering around 5.5%. The material was peripheral blood, obtained on day 0 of AZD1222 vaccination. Receptor source: an adult in good health.

The gene calls are TRBV27 and TRBJ1-1; no definite D call. The CDR3 covers 13 residues. Germline CDR1 reads MNHEY; CDR2 reads SMNVEV (reference sequence). Trimming removed 2 bases from V and 0 bases from J, with 4 bases in between. This CDR3 is CASSLTVNTEAFF. In nucleotides, the CDR3 is TGTGCCAGCAGTTTAACCGTGAACACTGAAGCTTTCTTT.

The rearrangement links TRBV2 to TRBJ1-1; D possibly corresponds to TRBD1 (5 bases). CDR1 and CDR2 (germline): SNHLY, FYNNEI. V shed 6 bases and J shed 5 bases, with 13 bases lying between them. The CDR3 loop spans 13 amino acids. The CDR3 loop is CASRNPWGTEAFF. CDR3 nucleotides: TGTGCCAGCAGGAACCCCTGGGGGACTGAAGCTTTCTTT.

The genes are TRBV27 and TRBJ2-1; TRBD1 agrees at 12 bases. This CDR3 is built from 15 residues. Germline CDR1 is MNHEY and CDR2 is SMNVEV (reference sequence). The V and J ends lost 5 bases and 10 bases, in that order; junction bases with no gene match: 9. CDR3 sequence reads: CASSAGTGGRVEQFF. In nucleotides, the CDR3 is TGTGCCAGCAGTGCCGGGACAGGGGGCAGGGTGGAGCAGTTCTTC.

The chain couples TRBV6-5 to TRBJ1-5; the D is unclear. The CDR3 contains 13 residues. Germline CDR1 and CDR2: MNHEY and SVGAGI. The V gene lost 10 bases and the J gene lost 5 bases, with 15 bases spanning the gap. The CDR3 protein is CAISGRTYQPQHF. The DNA for the CDR3 is TGTGCCATCTCAGGCCGAACCTATCAGCCCCAGCATTTT.

The chain carries TRBV7-9 and TRBJ1-2; D is uncertain. The CDR3 is made up of 15 amino acids. Germline assignment: CDR1 SEHNR and CDR2 FQNEAQ (reference sequence). V was trimmed by 0 bases and J by 2 bases, leaving 10 bases between them. The CDR3 sequence: CASSLAATGNYGYTF. DNA of the CDR3: TGTGCCAGCAGCTTAGCTGCTACGGGCAACTATGGCTACACCTTC.

The table lists this clone with a count of one. V gene TRBV3-1 (or the pseudogene TRBV3-2) combines with J gene TRBJ2-7, with D perhaps matching TRBD2 (5 bases). Germline CDR1 LGHDT, CDR2 YNNKEL (reference sequence). The ends were cut back, 2 bases at V and 6 bases at J, with 11 bases in the middle. The CDR3 has 13 amino acids. CDR3 sequence: CASSQRGEREQYF. For the CDR3, the DNA is TGTGCCAGCAGCCAACGGGGTGAACGCGAGCAGTACTTC.

In this sample, this clone turned up once. V usage is TRBV27 and J usage is TRBJ2-1; TRBD2 agrees at 8 bases. J lost 4 bases, V lost 8 bases, and 10 bases had no gene match. Germline values: CDR1 MNHEY, CDR2 SMNVEV (reference sequence). This CDR3 comprises 15 residues. The CDR3 bases are TGTGCCAGCTACCCGGCGGGAGGCGATTACAATGAGCAGTTCTTC. Its protein product is CASYPAGGDYNEQFF.

DNA for the CDR3: TGTGCCAGAAGCTTGAAGGCAGTCTCCTATGGCTACACCTTC. It is translated as CARSLKAVSYGYTF. The gene calls are TRBV5-3 and TRBJ1-2; D unresolved. TRBV5-3 qualifies as an ORF whose function is uncertain. CDR3 length: 14 amino acids. Trimming shortened V by 1 base and J by 4 bases, and 11 bases separated the two germline ends.